The T cell receptor (beta chain) described here comes from a study of monozygotic twins with inflammatory bowel disease. No sorting of T cells preceded isolation of total RNA from whole blood. No DNA is given; TCRdb re-called the 5' RACE reads and lists each CDR3 protein once. The sample totals more than 350,000 distinct CDR3 sequences. Regarding this clonotype: As yet, its antigen is unknown.

Study conclusions and caveats: Lower TCRbeta diversity (inverse Simpson) was seen in IBD patients than in healthy co-twins.

CDR1 LNHNV and CDR2 YYDKDF come from the germline V gene (reference sequence). This CDR3 region has 16 residues. This TCR was sampled from a human donor with ulcerative colitis or Crohn's disease, or a healthy co-twin of an affected twin (not recorded which). This chain links TRBV15 with TRBJ2-3; TCRdb reports TRBD2, a call that lacks DNA to check it against. Sample: blood. This CDR3 is CATSRGAGGPLDTQYF.